What follows are 9 T cell receptor beta chains derived from one specimen sequenced in a study of T cells expressing NK-cell markers. TCRdb re-called the 5' RACE reads and gives one entry per CDR3 protein, without DNA. In total, the table holds approximately 460,000 distinct CDR3 sequences. The sample taken for sequencing was blood T cells: a sorted CD56 or NKG2C T cell subset, CD4+ or CD8+ T cells, or bulk PBMC T cells (not recorded which). The receptors stem from a woman between 18 and 70 years old in good health.

The chain is built from TRBV25-1 and TRBJ1-6; TCRdb calls TRBD1, which cannot be checked without DNA. The CDR3 is made up of 16 amino acids. Germline loops: CDR1 MGHDK, CDR2 SYGVNS. The CDR3 spells CASSEGGGSYNSPLHF.

This chain links TRBV6-2 or TRBV6-3 with TRBJ1-5; TCRdb selects TRBD1, and the lack of DNA leaves this call unchecked. The CDR3 is 17 residues long. Germline V CDR1 and CDR2: MNHEY, SVGEGT. The chain's CDR3 is CASSKTAMRLGNQPQHF.

The chain couples TRBV5-1 to TRBJ2-5. CDR3 length: 13 amino acids. Germline assignment: CDR1 SGHRS and CDR2 YFSETQ. CDR3 sequence reads: CASSLGVRETQYF. The full variable domain, with the rest looked up from reference TRBV5-1 and TRBJ2-5, is KAGVTQTPRYLIKTRGQQVTLSCSPISGHRSVSWYQQTPGQGLQFLFEYFSETQRNKGNFPGRFSGRQFSNSRSEMNVSTLELGDSALYLCASSLGVRETQYFGPGTRLLVL.

The chain is built from TRBV3-1 and TRBJ1-2; lacking DNA, the TRBD1 call made by TCRdb goes unchecked. This CDR3 contains 16 residues. Germline CDR1 reads LGHDT; CDR2 reads YNNKEL (reference sequence). CDR3 amino acids: CASSLEPRGSSYGYTF.

Here the CDR3 reads CASSVGGRETGELFF. The J gene is TRBJ2-2, the V gene TRBV9; TCRdb designates TRBD1, a call that cannot be tested without DNA. Per the germline V gene, CDR1 is SGDLS and CDR2 is YYNGEE. The CDR3 loop spans 15 amino acids. Full variable domain (missing parts from reference TRBV9 and TRBJ2-2): DSGVTQTPKHLITATGQRVTLRCSPRSGDLSVYWYQQSLDQGLQFLIQYYNGEERAKGNILERFSAQQFPDLHSELNLSSLELGDSALYFCASSVGGRETGELFFGEGSRLTVL.

The genes are TRBV30 and TRBJ2-5; TCRdb picks TRBD2, but there is no DNA to check that call. There are 13 residues in the CDR3. Germline lookup yields CDR1 GTSNPN and CDR2 SVGIG (reference sequence). The CDR3 here is CAWSVAGWETQYF.

The chain uses TRBV7-2 and TRBJ2-7. CDR1 SGHTA and CDR2 FQGNSA come from the germline V gene. The CDR3 runs to 14 residues. CDR3 loop: CASSSQRISYEQYF.

The chain has TRBV30 and TRBJ2-2; TCRdb's D gene call, TRBD1, goes unchecked for lack of DNA. This CDR3 is 13 amino acids long. Germline V gives CDR1 GTSNPN, CDR2 SVGIG (reference sequence). The CDR3 region is CAWSGQGAGELFF.

The rearrangement links TRBV29-1 to TRBJ2-5; checking the TCRdb D call of TRBD1 is not possible without DNA. The length of the CDR3 is 12 residues. Per the germline V gene, CDR1 is SQVTM and CDR2 is ANQGSEA. The CDR3 is CSARGGLETQYF.